This note documents a single T cell receptor (beta chain) sequence. Its antigen is still unknown. The entry originates in a study of cytomegalovirus exposure and HLA in healthy donors. Study-wide findings and caveats: It was reported in a later analysis that an Asian-associated ancestry cluster showed fewer N-insertions than the 666-donor mean. Some V segments could not be told apart, so they were left out, TRBV6-2 and TRBV6-3 among them. Later analysis revealed greater clonal expansion in HLA-associated TCR beta chains than in equally common others.

V was pared by 3 bases and J by 0 bases, with 11 bases of the junction left unmatched. The CDR3 has 17 residues. Germline assignment: CDR1 SGHNT and CDR2 YYREEE (reference sequence). Vbeta (60) and Jbeta (13) primers were used in the PCR. TCRdb's table, derived via immunoSEQ multiplex PCR, lists solely in-frame clones and lacks some. The sample lists roughly 100,000 clones, around 75% seen once, with roughly 1.2% in the top ten. The specimen was PBMCs. The TCR comes from a middle-aged man in good health and CMV-seronegative. This chain links TRBV5-4 with TRBJ2-5; TRBD2 matches 7 bases. CDR3 sequence reads: CASSSALAEPYQETQYF. The CDR3 DNA sequence: TGTGCCAGCAGCTCCGCTCTAGCGGAACCGTACCAAGAGACCCAGTACTTC.